Listed below are T cell receptor beta chains from one sample, sequenced in a study of patients and donors after allogeneic stem cell transplantation. TCRdb called the RT-PCR reads again in MiXCR, with one record for every CDR3 protein. The sample includes roughly 200,000 distinct CDR3 sequences, 38% of them seen just once. The sequencing input was blood, either unsorted or a sorted T cell fraction (not recorded which). The receptor source for this set is a human donor who was either an allogeneic HSCT recipient or a stem cell or donor lymphocyte infusion donor (not recorded which). It is not recorded whose cells these are; they may come from a transplant donor. The CDR3 runs from the conserved cysteine through the conserved F or W. A D gene is named only where the DNA matches it firmly. Clone size is given for some rows only: seen once, a few or many times, or a class if the clone is expanded.

>TRBJ1-1|.|.|TRBV7-3
CASSLSRYTEAFF
TGTGCCAGCAGCTTAAGCAGGTACACTGAAGCTTTCTTT
>TRBJ2-7|.|TRBD1|TRBV6-4
CASRRTGGEQYF
TGTGCCAGCAGAAGGACAGGGGGCGAGCAGTACTTC
>TRBJ1-4|.|.|TRBV20-1
CSAPPPGRSNEKLFF
TGCAGTGCTCCCCCCCCTGGCAGGAGTAATGAAAAACTGTTTTTT
>TRBJ2-3|few|TRBD1|TRBV5-5
CASSSGQLTDTQYF
TGTGCCAGCAGCTCGGGACAGCTCACAGATACGCAGTATTTT
>TRBJ2-7|.|TRBD1|TRBV12-3/TRBV12-4
CASSSSGGYEQYF
TGTGCCAGCAGTTCCTCAGGGGGCTACGAGCAGTACTTC
>TRBJ1-2|few|TRBD1|TRBV28
CASSIPDRRNGYTF
TGTGCCAGCAGTATACCGGACAGGCGAAATGGCTACACCTTC
>TRBJ1-2|.|.|TRBV7-2
CASSLRARGPNGYTF
TGTGCCAGCAGCTTAAGGGCCAGGGGTCCGAATGGCTACACCTTC
>TRBJ1-5|.|.|TRBV5-1
CASSYDSGQPQHF
TGCGCCAGCAGCTACGACTCGGGGCAGCCCCAGCATTTT
>TRBJ2-7|.|TRBD2|TRBV5-1
CASSLEPGLAASEQYF
TGCGCCAGCAGCTTGGAACCGGGACTAGCGGCCTCCGAGCAGTACTTC
>TRBJ2-7|few|TRBD1|TRBV15
CATSRDRVYEQYF
TGTGCCACCAGCAGGGACAGGGTTTACGAGCAGTACTTC
>TRBJ1-1|.|.|TRBV19
CASSGGHTEAFF
TGTGCCAGTAGTGGAGGGCACACTGAAGCTTTCTTT
>TRBJ1-2|few|TRBD1|TRBV29-1
CSVEDRGTGRQYGYTF
TGCAGCGTTGAAGATCGGGGGACAGGGCGTCAGTATGGCTACACCTTC
>TRBJ1-1|.|.|TRBV21-1
CASSTRDRRIMNTEAFF
TGTGCCAGCAGCACTCGGGACAGGAGAATAATGAACACTGAAGCTTTCTTT
>TRBJ1-2|few|.|TRBV5-1
CASSLGQAVYGYTF
TGCGCCAGCAGCTTGGGACAGGCGGTCTATGGCTACACCTTC
>TRBJ1-6|once|.|TRBV12-3/TRBV12-4
CASRSGQRNSPLHF
TGTGCCAGCAGGAGTGGACAGAGAAATTCACCCCTCCACTTT
>TRBJ2-5|.|.|TRBV10-3
CAMATEETQYF
TGTGCCATGGCGACAGAAGAGACCCAGTACTTC
>TRBJ1-2|few|.|TRBV10-3
CAIRALGQGISYGYTF
TGTGCCATCAGAGCGCTCGGGCAGGGTATTAGCTATGGCTACACCTTC
>TRBJ1-4|few|.|TRBV20-1
CSARLQGSGEKLFF
TGCAGTGCAAGACTTCAGGGTAGCGGTGAAAAACTGTTTTTT
>TRBJ1-1|.|.|TRBV28
CASRSTENLRTEAFF
TGTGCCAGCAGATCGACGGAGAATCTAAGAACTGAAGCTTTCTTT
>TRBJ1-1|.|.|TRBV7-3
CASSLIQGTEAFF
TGTGCCAGCAGCTTAATACAGGGCACTGAAGCTTTCTTT
>TRBJ2-2|.|.|TRBV11-2
CASRRVANTGELFF
TGTGCCAGCAGAAGAGTAGCGAACACCGGGGAGCTGTTTTTT
>TRBJ1-1|.|.|TRBV28
CASSLRFNTEAFF
TGTGCCAGCAGTTTAAGATTTAACACTGAAGCTTTCTTT
>TRBJ1-4|.|.|TRBV18
CASSRLNEKLFF
TGTGCCAGCTCCCGACTCAATGAAAAACTGTTTTTT
>TRBJ2-1|.|TRBD1|TRBV5-1
CASSSPPNDRGNEQFF
TGCGCCAGCAGCTCACCACCTAATGACAGGGGGAATGAGCAGTTCTTC
>TRBJ2-5|few|.|TRBV28
CASSPRFAPRAQYF
TGTGCCAGCAGCCCGAGGTTCGCCCCACGGGCCCAGTACTTC
>TRBJ1-2|.|.|TRBV5-1
CASSPRPSSDSVNYGYTF
TGCGCCAGCAGCCCCCGACCTTCATCTGACAGTGTAAACTATGGCTACACCTTC
>TRBJ1-2|.|.|TRBV20-1
CSARPGRGNYGYTF
TGCAGTGCTAGACCTGGAAGGGGGAACTATGGCTACACCTTC
>TRBJ2-4|.|.|TRBV5-1
CASSFRAREGNQYF
TGCGCCAGCAGCTTTCGGGCTCGAGAGGGGAATCAGTACTTC
>TRBJ1-1|once|.|TRBV5-1
CASSLALGEAFF
TGCGCCAGCAGCTTGGCGCTTGGTGAAGCTTTCTTT
>TRBJ1-2|many|.|TRBV4-3
CASSQDRIYGYTF
TGCGCCAGCAGCCAAGACCGGATCTATGGCTACACCTTC
>TRBJ1-2|.|.|TRBV6-5
CASGDRRGGYTF
TGTGCCAGCGGCGACAGGAGAGGCGGCTACACCTTC
>TRBJ1-4|.|TRBD1|TRBV5-1
CASSRQGEVAGEKLFF
TGCGCCAGCAGCAGACAGGGGGAAGTCGCAGGTGAAAAACTGTTTTTT
>TRBJ2-1|few|.|TRBV12-3/TRBV12-4
CASTPEYTAEQFF
TGTGCCAGCACTCCAGAGTACACGGCTGAGCAGTTCTTC
>TRBJ2-7|.|.|TRBV13
CASSLNPPDGEQYF
TGTGCCAGCAGCTTAAACCCGCCGGATGGCGAGCAGTACTTC
>TRBJ1-2|.|.|TRBV12-3/TRBV12-4
CASSLAKGIYGYTF
TGTGCCAGCAGTTTAGCGAAGGGGATCTATGGCTACACCTTC
>TRBJ2-7|few|TRBD1|TRBV12-3/TRBV12-4
CASSLWTGGSYEQYF
TGTGCCAGCAGTTTATGGACAGGGGGCTCCTACGAGCAGTACTTC